This T cell receptor (beta chain) was identified during a study of T cell responses to AZD1222 COVID-19 vaccine. The study, taken as a whole, reports: Spike-wide coverage was observed for vaccine-associated CD4 TCRs, with dominant responses at 160-218 and 743-854. Repertoires were obtained solely post-peak T cell response. Nearly half of unique spike-specific TCRs reportedly avoided B.1.351 and B.1.1.7 mutated regions. Only six AZD1222 recipients tested seropositive at baseline.

Trimming removed 2 bases from V and 5 bases from J; junction bases left unmatched: 2. In germline, CDR1 is KGHSH, CDR2 LQKENI. The CDR3 spans 13 residues. Method: immunoSEQ multiplex PCR; TCRdb's copy keeps in-frame clones and lacks some. The sample carries around 110,000 clones, 85% to 90% recorded once. In regard to this clone: The antigen is not known.

This sample comprised peripheral blood, obtained on day 0 of AZD1222 vaccination. The rearrangement uses TRBV18 and TRBJ1-1; 7 nucleotides align to TRBD1. The TCR sequence derives from an adult in good health. The CDR3 bases are TGTGCCAGCTCACCAAGGGGGCAGACTGAAGCTTTCTTT. It specifies CASSPRGQTEAFF.